The sequence of this T cell receptor (beta chain) was determined in a study of T cell changes during pregnancy in multiple sclerosis. With 3 bases clipped from V and 9 bases from J, the junction kept 1 base outside the gene matches. In germline, CDR1 is MDHEN, CDR2 SYDVKM. The CDR3 runs 12 residues. Method: immunoSEQ multiplex PCR; TCRdb's copy keeps in-frame clones and lacks some. The sample has 20,000 to 25,000 clones; more than 75% are singletons. The sequence derives from a female donor in good health, enrolled as a control in a pregnancy study. The chain has TRBV28 and TRBJ2-1, with 8 bases fitting TRBD2. Source: CD8+ T cells from peripheral blood mononuclear cells, taken in the first trimester of pregnancy. CDR3 nucleotides: TGTGCCAGCAGTTTGAGCGGGAGTGAGCAGTTCTTC. Translating it yields CASSLSGSEQFF. The entire variable domain, with the rest obtained from reference TRBV28 and TRBJ2-1, is as follows: DVKVTQSSRYLVKRTGEKVFLECVQDMDHENMFWYRQDPGLGLRLIYFSYDVKMKEKGDIPEGYSVSREKKERFSLILESASTNQTSMYLCASSLSGSEQFFGPGTRLTVL.